A selection of T cell receptor beta chains follows, all from one sample in a study of blood T cells in healthy people across ages. TCRdb itself ran the 5' RACE reads through MiXCR, one entry per CDR3 protein. The sample has approximately 1,000,000 distinct CDR3 sequences, more than 30% seen once; the top ten hold about 12%. Sequencing was done on a sample of blood. The source is a man aged 18 to 30 in good health. The CDR3 runs from the conserved cysteine through the conserved F or W. D genes are given only for firm matches. Clone sizes are given selectively: once, few, many, or a class where the clone is expanded.

abundance	d_gene	v_gene	j_gene	CDR3nt	CDR3aa
-	TRBD2	TRBV20-1	TRBJ2-7	TGCAGTGCTAGACCCCGATCTAGCGGCCCCTACAATGAGCAGTACTTC	CSARPRSSGPYNEQYF
few	-	TRBV6-2/TRBV6-3	TRBJ2-1	TGTGCCAGCAGTTACCGGCTCGTTTATGAGCAGTTCTTC	CASSYRLVYEQFF
few	-	TRBV20-1	TRBJ1-2	TGCAGTGCTAGTGGCAGGGCCCTCTATGGCTACACCTTC	CSASGRALYGYTF
few	-	TRBV12-5	TRBJ2-7	TGTGCTAGTGACGCAGGGGGGGAAACTACCTACGAGCAGTACTTC	CASDAGGETTYEQYF
-	-	TRBV29-1	TRBJ1-2	TGCAGCGTTGCAAAGGGGGAAGGGTATGGCTACACCTTC	CSVAKGEGYGYTF
-	-	TRBV4-3	TRBJ2-2	TGCGCCAGCAGCCAAGAATTGGCGGCGAACACCGGGGAGCTGTTTTTT	CASSQELAANTGELFF
many	-	TRBV5-1	TRBJ2-1	TGCGCCAGCAGCCCGGACACTTACAATGAGCAGTTCTTC	CASSPDTYNEQFF
once	TRBD1	TRBV30	TRBJ2-3	TGTGCCTGGAGACTCCCGGGACAGGGAAGCTCAGATACGCAGTATTTT	CAWRLPGQGSSDTQYF
few	TRBD1	TRBV4-3	TRBJ2-3	TGCGCCAGCAGCCGAACCGGGACAGGGACAGATACGCAGTATTTT	CASSRTGTGTDTQYF
few	-	TRBV5-1	TRBJ2-1	TGCGCCAGCAACCACAATGAGCAGTTCTTC	CASNHNEQFF
-	-	TRBV10-3	TRBJ2-7	TGTGCCATCAGTGAGTTGCGGAGACAGGCACAAGGCGAGCAGTACTTC	CAISELRRQAQGEQYF
once	-	TRBV4-3	TRBJ1-5	TGCGCCAGCAGCCAAGCTTTCGGATTTAGTATAGGCAATCAGCCCCAGCATTTT	CASSQAFGFSIGNQPQHF
few	TRBD1	TRBV29-1	TRBJ2-6	TGCAGCGTTGCGGGACAGTCGCCCTCTGGGGCCAACGTCCTGACTTTC	CSVAGQSPSGANVLTF
-	-	TRBV6-2/TRBV6-3	TRBJ1-2	TGTGCCAGCAGTCCCTGGATGGTGGGTGGTGGCTACACCTTC	CASSPWMVGGGYTF
-	TRBD2	TRBV20-1	TRBJ2-1	TGCAGTGCTATTGGGACTAGGAGTGTCAATGAGCAGTTCTTC	CSAIGTRSVNEQFF